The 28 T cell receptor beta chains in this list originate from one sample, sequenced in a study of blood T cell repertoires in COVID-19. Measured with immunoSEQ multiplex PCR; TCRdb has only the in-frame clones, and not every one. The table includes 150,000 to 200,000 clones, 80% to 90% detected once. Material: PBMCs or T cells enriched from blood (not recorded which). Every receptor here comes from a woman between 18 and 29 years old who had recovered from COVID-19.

CDR3 nucleotide sequence: TGTGCCAGCAGCGTAGAACTAGCGGGGGCCTACAATGAGCAGTTCTTC. Amino acids: CASSVELAGAYNEQFF. The chain employs TRBV9 and TRBJ2-1; TRBD2 matches at 11 bases. Trimming took 0 bases from V and 2 from J; bases not matched to a gene: 1. The CDR3 is made up of 16 amino acids. In germline, CDR1 is SGDLS, CDR2 YYNGEE.

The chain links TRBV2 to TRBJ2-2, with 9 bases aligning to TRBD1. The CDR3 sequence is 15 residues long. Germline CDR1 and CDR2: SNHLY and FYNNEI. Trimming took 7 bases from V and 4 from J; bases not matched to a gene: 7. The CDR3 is CASTQQGALTGELFF. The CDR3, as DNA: TGTGCCAGCACACAACAGGGGGCTCTCACCGGGGAGCTGTTTTTT. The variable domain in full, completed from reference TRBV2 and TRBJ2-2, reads EPEVTQTPSHQVTQMGQEVILRCVPISNHLYFYWYRQILGQKVEFLVSFYNNEISEKSEIFDDQFSVERPDGSNFTLKIRSTKLEDSAMYFCASTQQGALTGELFFGEGSRLTVL.

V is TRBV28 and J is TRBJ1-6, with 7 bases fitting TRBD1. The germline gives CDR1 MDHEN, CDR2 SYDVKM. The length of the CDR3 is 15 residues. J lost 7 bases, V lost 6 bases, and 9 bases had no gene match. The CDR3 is CASSPPGGANSPLHF. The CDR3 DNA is TGTGCCAGCAGCCCCCCAGGGGGAGCAAATTCACCCCTCCACTTT.

In DNA, the CDR3 is TGTGCCAGCAGTTTTCCAGGGGGTGGCTACACCTTC. Residues: CASSFPGGGYTF. The genes are TRBV28 and TRBJ1-2; TRBD1 aligns across 7 bases. The CDR3 loop spans 12 amino acids. The germline CDR1 and CDR2 sequences are MDHEN and SYDVKM. Trimming took 3 bases from V and 7 from J; bases not matched to a gene: 2.

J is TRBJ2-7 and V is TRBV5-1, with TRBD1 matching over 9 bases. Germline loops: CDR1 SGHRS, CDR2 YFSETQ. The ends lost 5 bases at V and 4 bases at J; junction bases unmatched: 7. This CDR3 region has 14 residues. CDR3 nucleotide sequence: TGCGCCAGCAGGCCAACAGGGGGCCAATACGAGCAGTACTTC. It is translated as CASRPTGGQYEQYF.

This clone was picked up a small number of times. The CDR3: CASSQGRQGNEQYF. The CDR3 bases are TGTGCCAGCAGCCAAGGCCGACAGGGAAACGAGCAGTACTTC. The genes are TRBV3-1 (or the pseudogene TRBV3-2) and TRBJ2-7; 7 bases are shared with TRBD1. The germline CDR1 and CDR2 sequences are LGHDT and YNNKEL (reference sequence). The junction had 5 bases not matched to a gene; V was cut back by 1 base and J by 5 bases. The CDR3 has 14 residues.

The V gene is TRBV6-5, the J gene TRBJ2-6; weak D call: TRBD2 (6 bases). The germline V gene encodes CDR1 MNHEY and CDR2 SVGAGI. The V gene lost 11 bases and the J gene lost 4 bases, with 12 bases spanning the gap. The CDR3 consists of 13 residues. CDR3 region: CAGGASGANVLTF. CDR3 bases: TGTGCCGGCGGGGCTTCGGGGGCCAACGTCCTGACTTTC.

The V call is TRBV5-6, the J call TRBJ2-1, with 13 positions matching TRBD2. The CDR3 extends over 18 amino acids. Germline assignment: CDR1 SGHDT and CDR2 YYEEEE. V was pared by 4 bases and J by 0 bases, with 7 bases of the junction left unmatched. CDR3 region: CASSPGLAGRSSYNEQFF. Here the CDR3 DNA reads TGTGCCAGCAGCCCGGGACTAGCGGGGCGTAGCTCCTACAATGAGCAGTTCTTC. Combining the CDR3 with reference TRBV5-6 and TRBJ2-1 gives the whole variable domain DAGVTQSPTHLIKTRGQQVTLRCSPKSGHDTVSWYQQALGQGPQFIFQYYEEEERQRGNFPDRFSGHQFPNYSSELNVNALLLGDSALYLCASSPGLAGRSSYNEQFFGPGTRLTVL.

The CDR3 loop reads CASSLGPSLNTGELFF. In nucleotides, the CDR3 is TGTGCCAGCAGCCTTGGGCCCTCGTTGAACACCGGGGAGCTGTTTTTT. The rearrangement links TRBV7-9 to TRBJ2-2; no firm D call. CDR3 length equals 16 residues. The V end lost 5 bases, the J end lost 1 base, and 14 bases lay between the germline ends. CDR1 and CDR2 (germline): SEHNR, FQNEAQ (reference sequence).

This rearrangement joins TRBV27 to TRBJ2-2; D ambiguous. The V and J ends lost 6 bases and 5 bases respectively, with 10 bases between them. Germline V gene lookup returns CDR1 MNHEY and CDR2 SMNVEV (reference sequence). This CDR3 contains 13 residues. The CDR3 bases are TGTGCCAGCAGGAGCATCGCGACCGGGGAGCTGTTTTTT. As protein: CASRSIATGELFF.

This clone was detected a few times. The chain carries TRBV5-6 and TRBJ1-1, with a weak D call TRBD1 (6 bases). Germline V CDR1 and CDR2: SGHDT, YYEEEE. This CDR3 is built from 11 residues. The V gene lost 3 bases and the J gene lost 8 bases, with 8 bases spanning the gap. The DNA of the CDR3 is TGTGCCAGCAGCTGGACAGACGAAGCTTTCTTT. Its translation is CASSWTDEAFF.

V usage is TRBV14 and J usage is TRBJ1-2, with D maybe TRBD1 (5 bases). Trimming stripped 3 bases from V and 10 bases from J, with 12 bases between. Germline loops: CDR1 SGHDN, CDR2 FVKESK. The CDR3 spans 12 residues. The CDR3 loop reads CASSQEGFFYTF. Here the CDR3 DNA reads TGTGCCAGCAGCCAGGAGGGGTTTTTCTACACCTTC.

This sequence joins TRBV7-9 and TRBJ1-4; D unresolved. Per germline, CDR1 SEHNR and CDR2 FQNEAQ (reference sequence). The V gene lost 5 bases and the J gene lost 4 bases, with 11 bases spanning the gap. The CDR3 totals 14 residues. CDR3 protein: CASSLISGNEKLFF. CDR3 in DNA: TGTGCCAGCAGCCTGATCAGCGGTAATGAAAAACTGTTTTTT.

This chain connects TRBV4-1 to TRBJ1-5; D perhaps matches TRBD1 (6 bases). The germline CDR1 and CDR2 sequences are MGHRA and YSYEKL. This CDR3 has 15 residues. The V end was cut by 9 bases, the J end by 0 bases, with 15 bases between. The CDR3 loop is CASQPGVNSNQPQHF. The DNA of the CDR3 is TGCGCCAGTCAGCCAGGGGTGAATAGCAATCAGCCCCAGCATTTT.

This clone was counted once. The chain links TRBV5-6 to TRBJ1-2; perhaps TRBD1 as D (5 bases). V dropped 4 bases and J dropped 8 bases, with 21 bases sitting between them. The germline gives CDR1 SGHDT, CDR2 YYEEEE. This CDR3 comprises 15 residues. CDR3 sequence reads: CASSPPPGFRAGYTF. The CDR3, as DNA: TGTGCCAGCAGCCCGCCTCCAGGGTTTCGTGCGGGCTACACCTTC. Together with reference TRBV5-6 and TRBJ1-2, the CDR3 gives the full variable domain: DAGVTQSPTHLIKTRGQQVTLRCSPKSGHDTVSWYQQALGQGPQFIFQYYEEEERQRGNFPDRFSGHQFPNYSSELNVNALLLGDSALYLCASSPPPGFRAGYTFGSGTRLTVV.

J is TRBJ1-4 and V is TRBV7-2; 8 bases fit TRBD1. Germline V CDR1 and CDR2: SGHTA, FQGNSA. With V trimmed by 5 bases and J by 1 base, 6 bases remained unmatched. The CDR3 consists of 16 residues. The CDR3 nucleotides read TGTGCCAGCAGCCAGACTGGACAGGGAACTAATGAAAAACTGTTTTTT. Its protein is CASSQTGQGTNEKLFF.

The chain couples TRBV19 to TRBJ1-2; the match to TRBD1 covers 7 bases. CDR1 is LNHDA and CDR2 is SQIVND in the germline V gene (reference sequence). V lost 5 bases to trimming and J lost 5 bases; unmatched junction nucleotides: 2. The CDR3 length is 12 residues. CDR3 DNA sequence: TGTGCCAGTAGTGGACAGGTTTATGGCTACACCTTC. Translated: CASSGQVYGYTF.

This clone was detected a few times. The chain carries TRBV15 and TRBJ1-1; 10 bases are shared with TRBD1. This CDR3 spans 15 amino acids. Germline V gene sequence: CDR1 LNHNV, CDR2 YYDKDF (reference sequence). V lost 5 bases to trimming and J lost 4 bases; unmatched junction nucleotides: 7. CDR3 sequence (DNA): TGTGCCACCAGCGGTTGGGACAGGGGTGCCACTGAAGCTTTCTTT. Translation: CATSGWDRGATEAFF.

This CDR3 reads CASSYSTGGGYGYTF. CDR3 coding DNA: TGTGCCAGCAGTTACTCAACAGGGGGCGGGTATGGCTACACCTTC. The chain carries TRBV6-5 and TRBJ1-2, with 9 bases aligning to TRBD1. The germline CDR1 and CDR2 sequences are MNHEY and SVGAGI. The ends lost 0 bases at V and 5 bases at J; junction bases unmatched: 4. This CDR3 contains 15 residues.

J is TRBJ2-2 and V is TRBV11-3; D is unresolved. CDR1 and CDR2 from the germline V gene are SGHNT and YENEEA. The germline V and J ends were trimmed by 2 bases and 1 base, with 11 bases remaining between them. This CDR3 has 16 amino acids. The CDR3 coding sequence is TGTGCCAGCAGCTTAAGATTTACGGGGAACACCGGGGAGCTGTTTTTT. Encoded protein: CASSLRFTGNTGELFF.

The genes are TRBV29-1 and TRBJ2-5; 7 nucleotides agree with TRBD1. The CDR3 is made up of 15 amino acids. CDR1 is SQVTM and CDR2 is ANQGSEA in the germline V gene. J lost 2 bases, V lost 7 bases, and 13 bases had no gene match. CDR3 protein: CSEASPDRVQETQYF. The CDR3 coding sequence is TGCAGCGAGGCCTCCCCAGACAGGGTTCAAGAGACCCAGTACTTC.

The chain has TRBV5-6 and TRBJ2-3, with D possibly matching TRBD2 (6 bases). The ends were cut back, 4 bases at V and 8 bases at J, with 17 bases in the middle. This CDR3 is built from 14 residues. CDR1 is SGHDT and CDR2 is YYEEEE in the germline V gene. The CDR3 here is CASSIGTSPVTQYF. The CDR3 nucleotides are TGTGCCAGCAGCATCGGGACTTCCCCGGTTACGCAGTATTTT.

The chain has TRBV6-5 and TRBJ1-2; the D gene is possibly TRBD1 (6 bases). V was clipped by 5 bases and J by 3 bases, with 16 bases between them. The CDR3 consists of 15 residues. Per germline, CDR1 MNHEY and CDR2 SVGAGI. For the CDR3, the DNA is TGTGCCAGCAGTCGAATACAGGGTACGGACTATGGCTACACCTTC. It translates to CASSRIQGTDYGYTF.

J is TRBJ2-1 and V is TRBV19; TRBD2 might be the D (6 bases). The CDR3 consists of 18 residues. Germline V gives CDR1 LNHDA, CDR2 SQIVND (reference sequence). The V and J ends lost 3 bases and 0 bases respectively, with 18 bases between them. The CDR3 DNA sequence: TGTGCCAGTAGTATCGGGCGAGTGGTCGGGAGCTCCTACAATGAGCAGTTCTTC. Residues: CASSIGRVVGSSYNEQFF.

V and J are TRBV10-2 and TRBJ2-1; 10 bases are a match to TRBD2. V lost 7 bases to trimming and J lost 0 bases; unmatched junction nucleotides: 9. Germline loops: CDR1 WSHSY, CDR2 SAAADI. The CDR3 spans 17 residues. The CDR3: CASMSSGGLYSYNEQFF. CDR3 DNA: TGCGCCAGCATGAGTAGCGGGGGGCTTTACTCCTACAATGAGCAGTTCTTC.

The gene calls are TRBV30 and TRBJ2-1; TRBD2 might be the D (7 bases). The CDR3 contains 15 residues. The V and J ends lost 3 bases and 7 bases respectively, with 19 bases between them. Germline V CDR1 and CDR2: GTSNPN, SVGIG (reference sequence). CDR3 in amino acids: CAWSPGEGGRNEQFF. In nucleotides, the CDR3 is TGTGCCTGGAGCCCAGGGGAGGGGGGGCGAAATGAGCAGTTCTTC.

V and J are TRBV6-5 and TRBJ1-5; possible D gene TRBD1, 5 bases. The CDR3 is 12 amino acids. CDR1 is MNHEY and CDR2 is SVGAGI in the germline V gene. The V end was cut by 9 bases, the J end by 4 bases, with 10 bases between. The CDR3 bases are TGTGCCAGTCGCGCAGGGAATCAGCCCCAGCATTTT. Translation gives CASRAGNQPQHF.

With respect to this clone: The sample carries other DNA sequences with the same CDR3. The CDR3: CASGGTEAFF. The CDR3 DNA is TGTGCCAGCGGAGGGACTGAAGCTTTCTTT. The chain employs TRBV6-5 and TRBJ1-1; D gene unclear. Germline values: CDR1 MNHEY, CDR2 SVGAGI. This CDR3 is 10 amino acids long. V was cut by 8 bases and J by 5 bases, with 6 bases left in between.